This TCR beta chain originates from a study of blood T cell repertoires in COVID-19. V dropped 3 bases and J dropped 4; count of bases not matched to a gene: 11. This CDR3 comprises 16 residues. Germline V CDR1 and CDR2: SGHNT, YYREEE (reference sequence). Only in-frame clones appear in the TCRdb table, and some are missing; sequencing was by immunoSEQ multiplex PCR. The table has 100,000 or so clones, 65% to 90% seen once; the top ten hold less than 8.5%. This chain uses TRBV5-4 with TRBJ2-3; 7 positions match TRBD2. The sequencing sample was made of peripheral blood. This TCR was sampled from a man in his sixties with acute or convalescent COVID-19. For the CDR3, the DNA is TGTGCCAGCAGCTCGCCGGGACTAATGGTCTCAGATACGCAGTATTTT. It codes for CASSSPGLMVSDTQYF. The full variable domain, its missing parts supplied by reference TRBV5-4 and TRBJ2-3, is ETGVTQSPTHLIKTRGQQVTLRCSSQSGHNTVSWYQQALGQGPQFIFQYYREEENGRGNFPPRFSGLQFPNYSSELNVNALELDDSALYLCASSSPGLMVSDTQYFGPGTRLTVL.